This T cell receptor (beta chain) was recorded in a study of Ad26.COV2.S vaccination and SARS-CoV-2 variants. Study results and caveats: Post-vaccination spike-specific CD8+ and CD4+ T cell responses reportedly had substantial breadth.

Data came from immunoSEQ multiplex PCR; TCRdb stores just in-frame clones and leaves some out. The table shows over 85,000 clones, with about four fifths occurring only once. With respect to this clone: Its antigen is as yet unknown.

The length of the CDR3 is 16 residues. Germline-derived CDR1 and CDR2 are SGHDN and FVKESK. Losses at the gene ends were 1 base for V and 5 bases for J; bases not matched to a gene: 6. Source: peripheral blood, taken after recovery from COVID-19. The rearrangement uses TRBV14 and TRBJ2-1, with 9 bases fitting TRBD2. The origin of this receptor is a human donor who had recovered from COVID-19. Written as DNA, the CDR3 is TGTGCCAGCAGCCAAGGCCGGACTAGCGAAGACAATGAGCAGTTCTTC. Amino acid sequence: CASSQGRTSEDNEQFF.